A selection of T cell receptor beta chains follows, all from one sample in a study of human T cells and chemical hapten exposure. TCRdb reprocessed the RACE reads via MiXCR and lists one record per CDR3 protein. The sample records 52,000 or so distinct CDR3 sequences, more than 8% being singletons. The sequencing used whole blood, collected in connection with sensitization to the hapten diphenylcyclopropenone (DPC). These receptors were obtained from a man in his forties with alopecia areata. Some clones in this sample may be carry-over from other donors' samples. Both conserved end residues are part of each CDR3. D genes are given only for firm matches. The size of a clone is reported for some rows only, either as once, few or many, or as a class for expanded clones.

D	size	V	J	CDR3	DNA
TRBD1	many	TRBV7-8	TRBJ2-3	CASTWREGQGGDTQYF	TGTGCCAGCACCTGGAGGGAGGGACAGGGAGGAGATACGCAGTATTTT
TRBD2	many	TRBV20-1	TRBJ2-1	CSASVRLAGAWYNEQFF	TGCAGTGCTAGCGTTCGACTAGCGGGAGCTTGGTACAATGAGCAGTTCTTC
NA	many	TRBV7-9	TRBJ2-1	CASSLVLGAYNEQFF	TGTGCCAGCAGCTTAGTTCTGGGGGCCTACAATGAGCAGTTCTTC
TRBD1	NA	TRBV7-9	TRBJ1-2	CASSFTTGDGYTF	TGTGCCAGCAGCTTTACGACAGGGGATGGCTACACCTTC
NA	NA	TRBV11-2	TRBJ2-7	CASSSREHEQYF	TGTGCCAGCAGCTCCAGGGAACACGAGCAGTACTTC
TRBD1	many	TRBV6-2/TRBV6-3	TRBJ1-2	CATNSGTASFGYTF	TGTGCCACGAACTCCGGGACAGCCTCATTCGGCTACACCTTC
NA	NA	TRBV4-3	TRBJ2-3	CASSRTTSRSDTQYF	TGCGCCAGCAGCCGCACGACTAGTAGGTCAGATACGCAGTATTTT
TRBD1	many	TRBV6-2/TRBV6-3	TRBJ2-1	CASSYSLGGEQFF	TGTGCCAGCAGTTACAGTCTAGGGGGCGAGCAGTTCTTC
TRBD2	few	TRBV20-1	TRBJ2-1	CSAPMREAHNEQFF	TGCAGTGCTCCTATGCGGGAGGCACACAATGAGCAGTTCTTC
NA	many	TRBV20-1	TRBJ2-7	CSARALSYEQYF	TGCAGTGCTAGAGCACTTAGTTACGAGCAGTACTTC
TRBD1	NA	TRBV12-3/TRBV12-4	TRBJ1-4	CASSLRDRGLTYEKLFF	TGTGCCAGCAGTTTAAGGGACAGGGGGCTAACTTATGAAAAACTGTTTTTT
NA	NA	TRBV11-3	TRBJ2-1	CASSLGAAYNEQFF	TGTGCCAGCAGCTTAGGCGCAGCCTACAATGAGCAGTTCTTC
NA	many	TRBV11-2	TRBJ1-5	CASSLSAGPQHF	TGTGCCAGCAGCTTATCGGCGGGGCCCCAGCATTTT
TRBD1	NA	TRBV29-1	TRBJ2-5	CSVRGTGGFQETQYF	TGCAGCGTCCGGGGGACAGGGGGTTTTCAAGAGACCCAGTACTTC
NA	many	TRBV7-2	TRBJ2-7	CASSLESLGVLTYEQYF	TGTGCCAGCAGCTTAGAGTCTCTTGGGGTGCTCACCTACGAGCAGTACTTC
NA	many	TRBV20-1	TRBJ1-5	CSANSGRDQPQHF	TGCAGTGCTAACTCGGGAAGGGATCAGCCCCAGCATTTT
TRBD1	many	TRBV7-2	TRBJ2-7	CASSLVHRGTGAWKQYF	TGTGCCAGCAGCTTAGTCCACCGAGGGACAGGGGCCTGGAAGCAGTACTTC
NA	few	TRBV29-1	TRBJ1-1	CSGENTEAFF	TGCAGCGGAGAAAACACTGAAGCTTTCTTT
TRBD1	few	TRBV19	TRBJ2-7	CASSMGTGPYEQYF	TGTGCCAGTAGTATGGGGACAGGGCCCTACGAGCAGTACTTC
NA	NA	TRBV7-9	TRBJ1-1	CASSLDWENTEAFF	TGTGCCAGCAGCTTAGATTGGGAGAACACTGAAGCTTTCTTT
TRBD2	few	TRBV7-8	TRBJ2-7	CASSLEGGAGGGKYEQYF	TGTGCCAGCAGCTTAGAAGGAGGAGCGGGAGGGGGGAAATACGAGCAGTACTTC
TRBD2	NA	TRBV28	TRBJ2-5	CASSLWNSGGFQETQYF	TGTGCCAGCAGTTTATGGAACAGCGGGGGGTTCCAAGAGACCCAGTACTTC
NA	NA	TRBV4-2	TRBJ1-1	CASSLFKQGNTEAFF	TGTGCCAGCAGCCTCTTCAAGCAGGGGAACACTGAAGCTTTCTTT
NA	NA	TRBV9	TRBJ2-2	CASRLSGAGELFF	TGTGCCAGCCGACTATCGGGAGCCGGGGAGCTGTTTTTT
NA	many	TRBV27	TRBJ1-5	CASSLTPYQPQHF	TGTGCCAGCAGTTTGACCCCCTATCAGCCCCAGCATTTT
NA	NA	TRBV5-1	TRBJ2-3	CASSLAGAGDTDTQYF	TGCGCCAGCAGCTTGGCCGGGGCAGGAGACACAGATACGCAGTATTTT
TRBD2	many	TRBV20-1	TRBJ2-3	CSATWGAGNTDTQYF	TGCAGTGCTACTTGGGGAGCGGGGAACACAGATACGCAGTATTTT
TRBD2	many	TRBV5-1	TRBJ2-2	CASRLAGVSGELFF	TGCGCCAGCCGACTAGCGGGAGTGTCCGGGGAGCTGTTTTTT
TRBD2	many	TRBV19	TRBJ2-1	CASSILAGGGNEQFF	TGTGCCAGTAGTATCCTAGCGGGAGGAGGGAATGAGCAGTTCTTC
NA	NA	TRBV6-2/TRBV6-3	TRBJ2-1	CAIQDRSYNEQFF	TGTGCCATCCAGGACCGAAGCTACAATGAGCAGTTCTTC
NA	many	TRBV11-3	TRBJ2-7	CASSSDSDGEQYF	TGTGCCAGCAGCTCGGACTCAGACGGCGAGCAGTACTTC
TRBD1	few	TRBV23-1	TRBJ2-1	CASSPRTGPNEQFF	TGCGCCAGCAGTCCCAGGACAGGTCCCAATGAGCAGTTCTTC
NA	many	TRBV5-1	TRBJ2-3	CASSLARGGTDTQYF	TGCGCCAGCAGCTTGGCTCGGGGAGGCACAGATACGCAGTATTTT
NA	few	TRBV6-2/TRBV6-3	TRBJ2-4	CASSYDTWGNIQYF	TGTGCCAGCAGTTACGACACGTGGGGAAACATTCAGTACTTC
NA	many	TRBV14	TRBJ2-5	CASSPHGETQYF	TGTGCCAGCAGCCCCCACGGGGAGACCCAGTACTTC